This T cell receptor (beta chain) was sequenced in a study of cytomegalovirus exposure and HLA in healthy donors. Study-wide findings and caveats: While the bulk of TCR sequences proved rare, some public TCRs turned up in many donors.

Trimming cost V 0 bases and J 4 bases, with 11 bases left between them. This CDR3 is 15 amino acids long. Germline loops: CDR1 MNHEY, CDR2 SVGAGI. The sample holds a few counts of this clone. Its antigen is still unknown. A multiplex PCR was run with 60 Vbeta primers and 13 Jbeta primers. The data were produced by immunoSEQ multiplex PCR, yet TCRdb's version contains in-frame clones alone and is incomplete. The table shows about 110,000 clones, with 82% occurring only once. What was sequenced was PBMCs. This sequence was found in a man aged 25 to 45 in good health and CMV-seropositive. The genes are TRBV6-5 and TRBJ2-3, with D possibly being TRBD1 (6 bases). The CDR3 spells CASSYSRGRADTQYF. In DNA form, the CDR3 reads TGTGCCAGCAGTTACTCCAGGGGCCGGGCAGATACGCAGTATTTT.